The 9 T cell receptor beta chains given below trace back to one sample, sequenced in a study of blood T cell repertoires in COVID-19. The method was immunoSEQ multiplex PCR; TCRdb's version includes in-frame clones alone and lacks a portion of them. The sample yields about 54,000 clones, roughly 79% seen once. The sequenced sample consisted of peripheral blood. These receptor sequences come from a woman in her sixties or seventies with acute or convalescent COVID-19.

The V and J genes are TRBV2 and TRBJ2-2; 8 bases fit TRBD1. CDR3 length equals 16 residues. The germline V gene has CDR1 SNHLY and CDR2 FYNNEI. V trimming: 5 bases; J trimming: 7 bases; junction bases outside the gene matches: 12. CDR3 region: CASSWTGYRGDGELFF. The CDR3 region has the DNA TGTGCCAGCAGTTGGACAGGGTATCGAGGGGACGGGGAGCTGTTTTTT. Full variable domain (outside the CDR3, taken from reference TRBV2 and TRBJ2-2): EPEVTQTPSHQVTQMGQEVILRCVPISNHLYFYWYRQILGQKVEFLVSFYNNEISEKSEIFDDQFSVERPDGSNFTLKIRSTKLEDSAMYFCASSWTGYRGDGELFFGEGSRLTVL.

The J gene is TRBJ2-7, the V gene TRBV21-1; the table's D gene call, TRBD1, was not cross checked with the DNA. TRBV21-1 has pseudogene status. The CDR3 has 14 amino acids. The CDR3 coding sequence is TGTGCCAGCAGCAAAGAGGACAGTCCCTACGAGCAGTACTTC. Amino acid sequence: CASSKEDSPYEQYF.

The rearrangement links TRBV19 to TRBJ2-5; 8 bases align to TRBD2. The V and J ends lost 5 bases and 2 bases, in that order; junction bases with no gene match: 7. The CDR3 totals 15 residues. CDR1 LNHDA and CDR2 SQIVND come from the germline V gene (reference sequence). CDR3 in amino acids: CASSGTAGEQETQYF. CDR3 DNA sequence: TGTGCCAGTAGTGGAACAGCGGGGGAACAAGAGACCCAGTACTTC.

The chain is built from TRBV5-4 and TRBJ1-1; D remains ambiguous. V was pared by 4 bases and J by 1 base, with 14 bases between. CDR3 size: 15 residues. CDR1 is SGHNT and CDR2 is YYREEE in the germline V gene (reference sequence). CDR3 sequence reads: CASSPRGSTNTEAFF. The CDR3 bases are TGTGCCAGCAGCCCCCGAGGGAGTACGAACACTGAAGCTTTCTTT.

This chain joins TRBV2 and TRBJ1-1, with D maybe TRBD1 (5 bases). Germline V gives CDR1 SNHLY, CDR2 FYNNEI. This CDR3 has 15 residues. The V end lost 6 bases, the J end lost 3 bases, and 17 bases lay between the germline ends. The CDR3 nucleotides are TGTGCCAGCAGCTCCTCGGCAGGGCCGCACACTGAAGCTTTCTTT. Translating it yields CASSSSAGPHTEAFF.

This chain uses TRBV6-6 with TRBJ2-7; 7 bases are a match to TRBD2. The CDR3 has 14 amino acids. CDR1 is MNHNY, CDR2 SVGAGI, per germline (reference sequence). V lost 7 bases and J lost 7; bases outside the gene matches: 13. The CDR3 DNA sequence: TGTGCCAGCACCCTTGATGGGAGGGCACGGGAGCAGTACTTC. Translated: CASTLDGRAREQYF.

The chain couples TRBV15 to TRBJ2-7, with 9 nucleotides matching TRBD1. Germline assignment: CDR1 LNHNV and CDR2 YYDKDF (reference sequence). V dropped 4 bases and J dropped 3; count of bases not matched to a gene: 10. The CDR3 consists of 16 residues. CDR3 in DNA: TGTGCCACCAGCACGACCGGGACAGGGAGAAGCTACGAGCAGTACTTC. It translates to CATSTTGTGRSYEQYF. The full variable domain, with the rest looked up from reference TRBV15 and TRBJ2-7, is DAMVIQNPRYQVTQFGKPVTLSCSQTLNHNVMYWYQQKSSQAPKLLFHYYDKDFNNEADTPDNFQSRRPNTSFCFLDIRSPGLGDTAMYLCATSTTGTGRSYEQYFGPGTRLTVT.

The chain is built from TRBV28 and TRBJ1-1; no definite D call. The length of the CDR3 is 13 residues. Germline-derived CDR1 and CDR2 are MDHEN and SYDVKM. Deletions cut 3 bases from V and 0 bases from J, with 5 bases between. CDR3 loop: CASSFPLNTEAFF. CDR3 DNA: TGTGCCAGCAGTTTCCCATTGAACACTGAAGCTTTCTTT.

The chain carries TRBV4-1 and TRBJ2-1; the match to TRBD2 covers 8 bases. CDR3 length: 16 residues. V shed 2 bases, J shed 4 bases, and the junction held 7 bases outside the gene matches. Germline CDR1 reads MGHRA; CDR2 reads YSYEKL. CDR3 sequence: CASSQQAGVIYNEQFF. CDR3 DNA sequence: TGCGCCAGCAGCCAACAAGCGGGGGTTATATACAATGAGCAGTTCTTC.